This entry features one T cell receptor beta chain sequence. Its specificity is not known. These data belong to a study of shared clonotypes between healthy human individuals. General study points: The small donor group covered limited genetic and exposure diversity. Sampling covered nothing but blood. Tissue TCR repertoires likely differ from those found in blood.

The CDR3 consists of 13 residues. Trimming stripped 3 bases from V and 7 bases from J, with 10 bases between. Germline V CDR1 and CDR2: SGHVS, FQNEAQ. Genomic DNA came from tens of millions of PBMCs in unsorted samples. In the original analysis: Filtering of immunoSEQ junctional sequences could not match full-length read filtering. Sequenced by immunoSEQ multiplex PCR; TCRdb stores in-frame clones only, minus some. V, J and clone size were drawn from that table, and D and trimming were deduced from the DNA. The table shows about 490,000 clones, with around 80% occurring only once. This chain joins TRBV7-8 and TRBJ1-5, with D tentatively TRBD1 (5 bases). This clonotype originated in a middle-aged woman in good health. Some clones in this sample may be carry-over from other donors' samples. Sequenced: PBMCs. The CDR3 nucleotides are TGTGCCAGCAGCTTTGGGGGACGGCAGCCCCAGCATTTT. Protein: CASSFGGRQPQHF. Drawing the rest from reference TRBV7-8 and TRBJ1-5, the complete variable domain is GAGVSQSPRYKVAKRGQDVALRCDPISGHVSLFWYQQALGQGPEFLTYFQNEAQLDKSGLPSDRFFAERPEGSVSTLKIQRTQQEDSAVYLCASSFGGRQPQHFGDGTRLSIL.